The 32 T cell receptor beta chains below were found in one sample sequenced in a study of T-cell reconstitution after alpha-beta-depleted transplantation in children. The TCRbeta library was prepared with unique molecular identifiers. TCRdb reprocessed the PCR reads with MiXCR, giving one entry per CDR3 protein. The table lists 440,000 or so distinct CDR3 sequences, under 13% of them singletons. This specimen was PBMCs from the stem cell graft donor, taken from the stem cell graft. These receptors were obtained from a human donor who donated a stem cell graft to a child with acute myeloid leukemia.

The chain links TRBV21-1 to TRBJ2-7; the table's D call, TRBD1, was not checked against the DNA. TRBV21-1 is classified as a pseudogene. The CDR3 has 17 residues. The CDR3 loop is CASSRELGTGPTVEQYV. The CDR3 nucleotides read TGTGCCAGCAGCAGAGAACTCGGGACAGGCCCAACGGTCGAGCAGTACGTC.

The chain uses TRBV24-1 and TRBJ2-3; 8 bases are a match to TRBD1. V lost 3 bases to trimming and J lost 0 bases; unmatched junction nucleotides: 4. CDR3 length: 16 amino acids. Per germline, CDR1 KGHDR and CDR2 SFDVKD. Here the CDR3 DNA reads TGTGCCACCAGTGATGCGACAGGGGATAGCACAGATACGCAGTATTTT. Translation: CATSDATGDSTDTQYF.

This clonotype has only a few counts. The V call is TRBV5-1, the J call TRBJ2-5, with D unclear. CDR1 and CDR2 from the germline V gene are SGHRS and YFSETQ. The CDR3 consists of 13 residues. V was pared by 0 bases and J by 7 bases, with 10 bases between. CDR3 loop: CASSLEAHGTQYF. Written as DNA, the CDR3 is TGCGCCAGCAGCTTGGAGGCCCACGGGACCCAGTACTTC.

This chain joins TRBV7-2 and TRBJ1-1; D unresolved. The V gene lost 1 base and the J gene lost 6 bases, with 18 bases spanning the gap. This CDR3 has 16 residues. Germline-derived CDR1 and CDR2 are SGHTA and FQGNSA. The CDR3 protein is CASSLDPPDVRSEAFF. The DNA of the CDR3 is TGTGCCAGCAGCTTAGATCCCCCAGATGTGCGATCTGAAGCTTTCTTT.

The chain recombines TRBV20-1 with TRBJ1-1; D remains ambiguous. Germline V lookup: CDR1 DFQATT, CDR2 SNEGSKA (reference sequence). The CDR3 length is 13 residues. V was trimmed by 6 bases and J by 1 base, leaving 12 bases between them. CDR3 in amino acids: CSAWTRGNTEAFF. The CDR3 nucleotides read TGCAGTGCCTGGACCCGTGGGAACACTGAAGCTTTCTTT.

The rearrangement joins TRBV6-5 to TRBJ2-1, with D possibly being TRBD1 or TRBD2 (5 bases each). CDR3 length: 14 residues. Germline CDR1 is MNHEY and CDR2 is SVGAGI. V was cut by 0 bases and J by 3 bases, with 6 bases left in between. The CDR3 DNA follows: TGTGCCAGCAGTTACTCGGGGGTCTACAATGAGCAGTTCTTC. It codes for CASSYSGVYNEQFF.

The chain has TRBV5-1 and TRBJ2-5; D is unclear. This CDR3 is 12 amino acids long. The V and J ends lost 5 bases and 1 base respectively, with 6 bases between them. Germline lookup yields CDR1 SGHRS and CDR2 YFSETQ. CDR3: CASRLFQETQYF. The CDR3, as DNA: TGCGCCAGCAGGCTTTTCCAAGAGACCCAGTACTTC.

The sample holds a few counts of this clonotype. The rearrangement uses TRBV7-2 and TRBJ2-2; 10 bases are a match to TRBD2. This CDR3 contains 14 residues. The germline V gene encodes CDR1 SGHTA and CDR2 FQGNSA. The V gene end was trimmed by 10 bases and the J gene end by 1 base; junction bases not matched to a gene: 3. CDR3 DNA: TGTGCCACCCGGACTAGCGGGAACACCGGGGAGCTGTTTTTT. It translates to CATRTSGNTGELFF.

This clonotype was found many times. The chain couples TRBV5-1 to TRBJ2-2; perhaps TRBD2 as D (5 bases). The CDR3 is made up of 15 amino acids. V was pared by 4 bases and J by 5 bases, with 15 bases between. CDR1 SGHRS and CDR2 YFSETQ come from the germline V gene. CDR3 amino acids: CASSGFWTRTGELFF. CDR3 nucleotide sequence: TGCGCCAGCAGCGGCTTCTGGACTCGAACCGGGGAGCTGTTTTTT.

The V and J genes are TRBV12-3 or TRBV12-4 and TRBJ1-5; D possibly corresponds to TRBD1 (6 bases). The CDR3 runs 15 residues. Trimming removed 5 bases from V and 6 bases from J, with 17 bases in between. This CDR3 is CASSHREGRGQPQHF. CDR3 nucleotides: TGTGCCAGCAGTCACAGGGAGGGAAGGGGTCAGCCCCAGCATTTT.

This clonotype appeared many times. The chain combines TRBV20-1 with TRBJ1-2; D perhaps matches TRBD1 (5 bases). The germline V gene encodes CDR1 DFQATT and CDR2 SNEGSKA (reference sequence). The CDR3 runs 13 residues. V lost 4 bases, J lost 2 bases, and 11 bases lay in between. The CDR3 bases are TGCAGTGCTACAAGACAGCAGAACTATGGCTACACCTTC. As protein: CSATRQQNYGYTF.

This clonotype appeared a few times. The chain is built from TRBV25-1 and TRBJ2-5; D remains ambiguous. Germline CDR1 MGHDK, CDR2 SYGVNS. The CDR3 is 14 amino acids. V shed 3 bases and J shed 4 bases, with 12 bases lying between them. DNA of the CDR3: TGTGCCAGCAGTGAGGATCGGGTTTTAGAGACCCAGTACTTC. Its translation is CASSEDRVLETQYF.

This clonotype came up a few times. This chain joins TRBV20-1 and TRBJ2-3; 7 bases fit TRBD1. After removal of 6 bases from V and 2 bases from J, the junction contained 8 bases not matched to a gene. Germline assignment: CDR1 DFQATT and CDR2 SNEGSKA (reference sequence). This CDR3 region has 14 residues. The CDR3, as DNA: TGCAGTGCAGGGGGCCCTGACTCCACAGATACGCAGTATTTT. It translates to CSAGGPDSTDTQYF.

The gene calls are TRBV6-2 or TRBV6-3 and TRBJ2-1; 8 bases match TRBD2. With 4 bases clipped from V and 5 bases from J, the junction kept 4 bases outside the gene matches. The length of the CDR3 is 14 residues. Germline CDR1 is MNHEY and CDR2 is SVGEGT. The CDR3 DNA reads as TGTGCCAGCAGTTCTGCGGGAGGAAACAATGAGCAGTTCTTC. Protein product: CASSSAGGNNEQFF.

The chain carries TRBV6-4 and TRBJ2-3; 11 bases are shared with TRBD1. Germline-derived CDR1 and CDR2 are MRHNA and SNTAGT. This CDR3 is 16 amino acids long. V lost 2 bases to trimming and J lost 5 bases; unmatched junction nucleotides: 6. The CDR3 bases are TGTGCCAGCAGTGACCACGGACAGGGGGCCAGAGATACGCAGTATTTT. This sequence encodes CASSDHGQGARDTQYF.

CDR3 sequence reads: CSASLVSTDTQYF. The CDR3 nucleotides are TGCAGTGCTAGTCTAGTCAGCACAGATACGCAGTATTTT. V and J are TRBV20-1 and TRBJ2-3; D unresolved. V lost 3 bases, J lost 0 bases, and 7 bases lay in between. This CDR3 region has 13 residues. Per the germline V gene, CDR1 is DFQATT and CDR2 is SNEGSKA (reference sequence).

This clonotype was recorded many times. This chain connects TRBV12-3 or TRBV12-4 to TRBJ2-3, with 10 bases fitting TRBD2. There are 15 residues in the CDR3. Trimming removed 5 bases from V and 4 bases from J; junction bases left unmatched: 6. The CDR3 is CASSQTSGYADTQYF. CDR3 nucleotides: TGTGCCAGCAGTCAGACTAGCGGGTACGCAGATACGCAGTATTTT.

The sample holds many counts of this clonotype. The chain couples TRBV6-1 to TRBJ2-5, with 8 bases matching TRBD1. The CDR3 extends over 13 amino acids. Per germline, CDR1 MNHNS and CDR2 SASEGT. Germline trimming cut 4 bases from V and 4 bases from J; bases unmatched to any gene: 2. The CDR3 loop reads CASSVGQVETQYF. The CDR3 DNA follows: TGTGCCAGCAGTGTGGGACAGGTAGAGACCCAGTACTTC.

The rearrangement uses TRBV10-2 and TRBJ1-5; TRBD1 matches 8 bases. The CDR3 is made up of 16 amino acids. CDR1 and CDR2 from the germline V gene are WSHSY and SAAADI. The junction had 4 bases not matched to a gene; V was cut back by 1 base and J by 2 bases. CDR3: CASSEWQGAGNQPQHF. The CDR3 region has the DNA TGCGCCAGCAGTGAGTGGCAGGGGGCTGGCAATCAGCCCCAGCATTTT.

This clonotype showed up just a few times. J is TRBJ1-2 and V is TRBV28; D perhaps matches TRBD1 (6 bases). This CDR3 contains 12 residues. Germline CDR1 MDHEN, CDR2 SYDVKM. V lost 8 bases and J lost 7, with 14 bases in between. The CDR3 region has the DNA TGTGCCAGCCAGGACAGCCGGGGTGGCTACACCTTC. Amino acid sequence: CASQDSRGGYTF.

The chain recombines TRBV23-1 with TRBJ2-3; 9 bases map to TRBD1. TRBV23-1 is an ORF for which the function is uncertain. V lost 6 bases, J lost 4 bases, and 11 bases stayed unmatched. This CDR3 spans 16 amino acids. The CDR3 sequence is CASSSDGGQGADTQYF. CDR3 in DNA: TGCGCCAGCAGCTCGGATGGGGGACAGGGTGCAGATACGCAGTATTTT.

A few counts support this clonotype. The chain links TRBV7-2 to TRBJ1-2, with D perhaps TRBD1 (6 bases). The germline V and J ends were trimmed by 0 bases and 12 bases, with 8 bases remaining between them. CDR1 and CDR2 (germline): SGHTA, FQGNSA. The CDR3 runs 11 residues. The CDR3 protein is CASSLASGDTF. Here the CDR3 DNA reads TGTGCCAGCAGCTTAGCGTCAGGGGACACCTTC.

The chain has TRBV5-1 and TRBJ2-7, with D perhaps TRBD1 or TRBD2 (5 bases each). CDR3 length: 14 residues. Germline V gene sequence: CDR1 SGHRS, CDR2 YFSETQ. Trimming shortened V by 4 bases and J by 5 bases, and 16 bases separated the two germline ends. The CDR3 region has the DNA TGCGCCAGCAGCGCTTCCGGGACCCCGGACGAGCAGTACGTC. Encoded protein: CASSASGTPDEQYV.

This clonotype was recorded a few times. V and J are TRBV20-1 and TRBJ1-3, with D hard to call. The CDR3 contains 13 residues. Germline loops: CDR1 DFQATT, CDR2 SNEGSKA (reference sequence). The germline V and J ends were trimmed by 1 base and 0 bases, with 4 bases remaining between them. The CDR3 reads CSARGSSGNTIYF. CDR3 nucleotide sequence: TGCAGTGCTAGAGGCTCCTCTGGAAACACCATATATTTT.

This chain's CDR3 is CASGSVNTEAFF. The CDR3, as DNA: TGTGCCTCAGGGTCGGTGAACACTGAAGCTTTCTTT. The chain employs TRBV19 and TRBJ1-1; perhaps TRBD1 as D (5 bases). The V end lost 11 bases, the J end lost 0 bases, and 10 bases lay between the germline ends. Germline lookup yields CDR1 LNHDA and CDR2 SQIVND (reference sequence). The CDR3 totals 12 residues.

The V call is TRBV4-1, the J call TRBJ1-2; D not certain. Germline V CDR1 and CDR2: MGHRA, YSYEKL. V was pared by 2 bases and J by 2 bases, with 9 bases between. The CDR3 has 14 residues. The chain's CDR3 is CASSQPSQNYGYTF. The CDR3, as DNA: TGCGCCAGCAGCCAACCGTCCCAAAACTATGGCTACACCTTC.

Only a few counts were recorded for this clonotype. The chain carries TRBV5-1 and TRBJ2-5; D could derive from TRBD1 or TRBD2 (5 bases each). V lost 4 bases and J lost 0, with 13 bases in between. This CDR3 has 15 amino acids. Germline V gene data show CDR1 as SGHRS and CDR2 as YFSETQ. CDR3 residues: CASSPGTEHQETQYF. The CDR3 DNA reads TGCGCCAGCAGCCCCGGGACGGAGCACCAAGAGACCCAGTACTTC.

V gene TRBV3-1 combines with J gene TRBJ1-5, with D perhaps matching TRBD1 (5 bases). The CDR3 extends over 16 amino acids. Trimming removed 11 bases at V and 3 bases at J, with 23 bases between. Germline CDR1 LGHDT, CDR2 YNNKEL (reference sequence). As DNA, the CDR3 is TGTGCCTCCAGCAAAGGTTCAGGGAGGGTCAATCAGCCCCAGCATTTT. Encoded protein: CASSKGSGRVNQPQHF.

This clonotype was detected many times. This sequence joins TRBV5-6 and TRBJ2-3; 8 bases are a match to TRBD2. V shed 0 bases and J 14 bases; nucleotides not matched to a gene: 5. The CDR3 has 12 residues. Germline V gene data show CDR1 as SGHDT and CDR2 as YYEEEE. CDR3 nucleotide sequence: TGTGCCAGCAGCTTGGCCAGCGGGAGAGGGTATTTT. This encodes CASSLASGRGYF.

A few counts support this clonotype. This chain links TRBV4-2 with TRBJ1-6; 10 nucleotides match TRBD1. Germline assignment: CDR1 LGHNA and CDR2 YNFKEQ. V lost 2 bases and J lost 10; bases outside the gene matches: 5. The CDR3 has 15 residues. The CDR3 region has the DNA TGTGCCAGCAGCCAACCTGGGACAGGGGACTCACCCCTCCACTTT. Its translation: CASSQPGTGDSPLHF.

This clonotype was observed a handful of times. The J gene is TRBJ2-3, the V gene TRBV20-1; no reliable D call. V was clipped by 1 base and J by 2 bases, with 10 bases between them. The CDR3 length is 14 residues. Germline V lookup: CDR1 DFQATT, CDR2 SNEGSKA (reference sequence). This CDR3 reads CSARAAAPTDTQYF. The DNA for the CDR3 is TGCAGTGCTAGAGCGGCCGCACCCACAGATACGCAGTATTTT.

Ten or more counts support this clonotype. The rearrangement uses TRBV25-1 and TRBJ2-2, with D perhaps matching TRBD1 (5 bases). Per germline, CDR1 MGHDK and CDR2 SYGVNS. V lost 0 bases and J 3 bases, leaving 5 bases between the germline ends. CDR3 size: 14 residues. CDR3 in amino acids: CASSEYRDTGELFF. In nucleotides, the CDR3 is TGTGCCAGCAGTGAATACAGGGACACCGGGGAGCTGTTTTTT.